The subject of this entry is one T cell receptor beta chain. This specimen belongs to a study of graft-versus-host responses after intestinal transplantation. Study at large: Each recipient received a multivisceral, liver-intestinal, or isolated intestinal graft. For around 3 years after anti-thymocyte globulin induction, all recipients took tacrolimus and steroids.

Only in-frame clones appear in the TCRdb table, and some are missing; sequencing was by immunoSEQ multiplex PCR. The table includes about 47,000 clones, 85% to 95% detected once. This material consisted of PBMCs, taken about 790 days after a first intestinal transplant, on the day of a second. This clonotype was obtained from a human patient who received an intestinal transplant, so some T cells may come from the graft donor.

DNA of the CDR3: TGTGCCAGCAGTTACTCGAGAGGGACAGCAAATGAAAAACTGTTTTTT. The encoded protein is CASSYSRGTANEKLFF. The genes are TRBV6-5 and TRBJ1-4, with TRBD1 matching 7 bases. V gave up 0 bases and J gave up 5 bases; unmatched junction bases: 6. Germline V gives CDR1 MNHEY, CDR2 SVGAGI. The CDR3 contains 16 residues.